The entry below describes one T cell receptor (beta chain). This receptor's antigen is unknown. No qualities accompany the bases; no much larger clone lies one base away. Measured from the cysteine to the phenylalanine, the CDR3 is 12 residues long. Only CDR3 DNA is held: 36 bases, read in frame from base 1. Ends trimmed: V by 5 bases, J by 6 bases; bases unmatched to a gene: 3. Reading the germline V gene (reference sequence) gives CDR1 GTSNPN and CDR2 SVGIG. The sample originates from a study of CD8 T cells in Susac syndrome (dated 2019 in TCRdb). Turning to the overall study: Whether CD8+ T cell activation and differentiation in Susac syndrome was antigen driven was tested using repertoire sequencing.

The study at large found these results: The number of individuals in the TCR sequencing and HLA analysis was acknowledged as relatively small.

Peripheral blood CD8+ and CD4+ T cells from healthy donors, Susac syndrome patients and multiple sclerosis patients were profiled using high-throughput TCR beta sequencing. Treatment-naive patients with stable or active relapsing-remitting disease fulfilling revised McDonald criteria were used as multiple sclerosis controls. Bulk CD8+ and CD4+ T cells were purified by magnetic negative isolation, while CD8+ TEMRA cells were enriched using FACS. Blood was collected in EDTA tubes and processed within 24 hours, with PBMCs isolated through density gradient centrifugation. PBMCs intended for TCR sequencing were cryopreserved in liquid nitrogen and thawed later in a water bath at 37 degrees C. Purity of sorted or isolated CD4+, CD8+ and CD8+ TEMRA cells was at least 90%. RNA was extracted with the RNeasy kit and roughly 0.45 to 1 ug was reverse transcribed using random hexamers. TCR beta CDR3 regions were amplified with the immunoSEQ multiplex PCR assay covering 54 Vbeta and 13 Jbeta segments. PCR amplification bias was corrected by using a synthetic template baseline for primer optimization and computational correction. The authors' analysis ran thus. Reads were annotated to V, D and J genes according to IMGT and were analyzed with immunoSEQ Analyzer, with only productive sequences retained. Clonality was calculated as one minus the Shannon entropy normalized by log2 of the number of productive unique sequences. Public and private clones were assessed among the 100 most prevalent clones of each patient and control. Susac-specific clones were defined as absent from healthy and MS cohorts, over a thousand published viral clones and other ImmuneACCESS disease sequences. TCRdb's own reprocessing of the public reads used fastp at Q25 and MiXCR and kept productive beta chains. All rows with the same CDR3 protein become a single entry with the most common DNA and genes. Clone size and V and J calls follow TCRdb, not the original study. The sample table shows about 250,000 distinct CDR3 sequences, and just over 90% are seen once. The ten largest clones add up to 0.07% to 0.09% of the sample.

The sample taken for sequencing was CD4+ T cells from PBMCs. Rearrangement joined TRBV30 to TRBJ2-3, and 9 junctional nucleotides match TRBD2. This receptor was taken from a human donor with multiple sclerosis. The sequence in DNA is TGTGCCTGGGCGGGGGGGTCGGATACGCAGTATTTT. It translates to CAWAGGSDTQYF.